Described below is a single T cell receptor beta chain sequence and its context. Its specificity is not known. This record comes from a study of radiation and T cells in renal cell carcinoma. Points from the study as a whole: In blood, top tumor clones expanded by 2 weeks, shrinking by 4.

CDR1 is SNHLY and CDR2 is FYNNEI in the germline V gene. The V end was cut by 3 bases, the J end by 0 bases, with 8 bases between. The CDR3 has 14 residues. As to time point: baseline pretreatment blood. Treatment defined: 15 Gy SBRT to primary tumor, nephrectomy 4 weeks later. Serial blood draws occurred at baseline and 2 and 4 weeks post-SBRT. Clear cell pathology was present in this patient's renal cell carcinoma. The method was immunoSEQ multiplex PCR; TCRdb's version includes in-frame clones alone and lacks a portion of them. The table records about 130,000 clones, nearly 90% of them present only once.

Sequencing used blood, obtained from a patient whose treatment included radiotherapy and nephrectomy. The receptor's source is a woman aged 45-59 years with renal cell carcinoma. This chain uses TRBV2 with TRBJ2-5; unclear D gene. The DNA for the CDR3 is TGTGCCAGCAGTGATCTGAGCGACCAAGAGACCCAGTACTTC. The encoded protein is CASSDLSDQETQYF.